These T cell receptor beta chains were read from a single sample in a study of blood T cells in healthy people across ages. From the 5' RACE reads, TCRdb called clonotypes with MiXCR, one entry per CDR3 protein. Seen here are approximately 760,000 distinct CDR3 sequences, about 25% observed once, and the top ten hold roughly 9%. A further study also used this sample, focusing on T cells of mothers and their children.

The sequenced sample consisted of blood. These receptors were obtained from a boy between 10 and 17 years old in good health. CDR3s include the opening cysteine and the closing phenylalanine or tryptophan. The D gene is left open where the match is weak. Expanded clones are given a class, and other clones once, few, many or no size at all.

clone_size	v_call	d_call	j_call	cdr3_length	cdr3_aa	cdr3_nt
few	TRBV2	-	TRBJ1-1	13	CASSNTGNTEAFF	TGTGCCAGCAGTAACACTGGGAACACTGAAGCTTTCTTT
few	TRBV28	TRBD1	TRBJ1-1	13	CASRGRGLGEAFF	TGTGCCAGCAGAGGCAGGGGGTTAGGTGAAGCTTTCTTT
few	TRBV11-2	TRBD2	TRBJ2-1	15	CASSFVAGTYNEQFF	TGTGCCAGCAGCTTTGTAGCGGGGACGTACAATGAGCAGTTCTTC
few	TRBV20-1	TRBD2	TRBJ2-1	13	CSARRENYNEQFF	TGCAGTGCTAGGCGGGAGAACTACAATGAGCAGTTCTTC
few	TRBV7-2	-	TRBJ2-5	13	CASSSPPMETQYF	TGTGCCAGCAGCTCGCCGCCCATGGAGACCCAGTACTTC
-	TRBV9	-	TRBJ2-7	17	CASSVVGSTAGTYEQYF	TGTGCCAGCAGCGTAGTGGGGTCGACAGCTGGGACCTACGAGCAGTACTTC
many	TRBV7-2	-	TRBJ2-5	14	CASSTSRNQETQYF	TGTGCCAGCAGCACTTCTAGGAACCAAGAGACCCAGTACTTC
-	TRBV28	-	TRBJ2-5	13	CASTTGVGLEQYF	TGTGCCAGCACGACAGGTGTGGGATTAGAGCAGTACTTC
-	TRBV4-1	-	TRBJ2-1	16	CASSQQAEGSYNEQFF	TGCGCCAGCAGCCAACAGGCGGAAGGCTCCTACAATGAGCAGTTCTTC
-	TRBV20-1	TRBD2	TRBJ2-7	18	CSALPVASGRKSSYEQYF	TGCAGTGCCCTCCCGGTGGCTAGCGGGAGAAAGAGCTCCTACGAGCAGTACTTC
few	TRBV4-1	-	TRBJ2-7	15	CASSQEGGGIYEQYF	TGCGCCAGCAGCCAAGAGGGTGGGGGGATTTACGAGCAGTACTTC
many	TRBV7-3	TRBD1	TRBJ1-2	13	CASSLGTGNGYTF	TGTGCCAGCAGCCTTGGGACAGGGAATGGCTACACCTTC
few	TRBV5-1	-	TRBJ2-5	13	CDSSTTTEETQYF	TGCGACAGCAGCACAACGACAGAAGAGACCCAGTACTTC
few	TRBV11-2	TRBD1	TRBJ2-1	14	CASSLGRRGNEQFF	TGTGCCAGCAGCTTAGGTCGCAGGGGGAATGAGCAGTTCTTC
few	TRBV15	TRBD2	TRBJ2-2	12	CATTRTRGELFF	TGTGCCACCACCCGGACTAGAGGGGAGCTGTTTTTT
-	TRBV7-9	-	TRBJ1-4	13	CASERSLGEKLFF	TGTGCCAGCGAGAGAAGCTTGGGTGAAAAACTGTTTTTT
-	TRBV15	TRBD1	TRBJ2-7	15	CATSREGTGRYEQYF	TGTGCCACCAGCAGAGAAGGGACAGGGCGCTACGAGCAGTACTTC
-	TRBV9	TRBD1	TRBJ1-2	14	CASSVVETGPGYTF	TGTGCCAGCAGCGTAGTGGAGACAGGGCCCGGCTACACCTTC
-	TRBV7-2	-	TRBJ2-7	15	CASSLENGNSYEQYF	TGTGCCAGCAGCTTAGAAAACGGGAACTCCTACGAGCAGTACTTC
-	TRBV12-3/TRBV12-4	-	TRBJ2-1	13	CATTRGRYNEQFF	TGTGCCACAACAAGGGGCCGTTACAATGAGCAGTTCTTC
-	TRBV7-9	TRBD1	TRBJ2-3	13	CANGTGGTDTQYF	TGTGCCAACGGGACAGGAGGTACAGATACGCAGTATTTT
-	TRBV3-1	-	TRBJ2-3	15	CASSQEGRPTDTQYF	TGTGCCAGCAGCCAAGAGGGCAGACCCACAGATACGCAGTATTTT
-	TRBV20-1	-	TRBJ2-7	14	CSASRGTWSYEQYF	TGCAGTGCTAGCCGTGGAACCTGGAGCTACGAGCAGTACTTC
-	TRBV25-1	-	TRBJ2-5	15	CASSVSRGKAETQYF	TGTGCCAGCAGTGTTTCCCGAGGGAAGGCGGAGACCCAGTACTTC
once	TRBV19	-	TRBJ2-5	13	CASSSRDAETQYF	TGTGCCAGTAGTAGCCGGGACGCAGAGACCCAGTACTTC
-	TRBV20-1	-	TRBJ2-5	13	CSAPGLLKETQYF	TGCAGTGCTCCTGGACTGTTAAAAGAGACCCAGTACTTC
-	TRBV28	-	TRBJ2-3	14	CASSLYTGADTQYF	TGTGCCAGCAGTTTATATACGGGGGCAGATACGCAGTATTTT
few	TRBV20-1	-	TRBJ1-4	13	CSALLRGDEKPFF	TGCAGTGCTCTGCTCAGGGGTGATGAAAAACCGTTTTTT